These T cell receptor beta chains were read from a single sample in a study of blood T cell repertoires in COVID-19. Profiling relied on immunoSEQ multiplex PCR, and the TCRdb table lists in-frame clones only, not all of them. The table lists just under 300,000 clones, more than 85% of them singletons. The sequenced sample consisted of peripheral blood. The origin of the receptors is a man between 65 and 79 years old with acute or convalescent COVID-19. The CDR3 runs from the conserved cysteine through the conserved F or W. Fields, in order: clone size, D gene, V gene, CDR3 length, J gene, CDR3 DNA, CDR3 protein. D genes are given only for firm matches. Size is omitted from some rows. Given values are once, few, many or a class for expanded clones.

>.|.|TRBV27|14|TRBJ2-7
TGTGCCAGCAGTTTATCCCACGACATATACGAGCAGTACTTC
CASSLSHDIYEQYF
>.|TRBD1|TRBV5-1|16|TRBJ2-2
TGCGCCAGCAGCTTGGGACGGGACAGATACACCGGGGAGCTGTTTTTT
CASSLGRDRYTGELFF
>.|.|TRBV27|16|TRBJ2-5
TGTGCCAGCAGTCTGCGATACCCGGACACGATCGAGACCCAGTACTTC
CASSLRYPDTIETQYF
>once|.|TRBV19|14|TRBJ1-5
TGTGCCACCACCACGACCGGGAGCAATCAGCCCCAGCATTTT
CATTTTGSNQPQHF
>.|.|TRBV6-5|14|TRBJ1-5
TGTGCCAGCAGAGCAGGCGGGAGCAATCAGCCCCAGCATTTT
CASRAGGSNQPQHF
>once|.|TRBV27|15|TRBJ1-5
TGTGCCAGCAGTTTATTACAGGGAGGCAATCAGCCCCAGCATTTT
CASSLLQGGNQPQHF
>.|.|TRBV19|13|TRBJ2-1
TGTGCCAGTAGTATAGGACGGGGGAATGAGCAGTTCTTC
CASSIGRGNEQFF
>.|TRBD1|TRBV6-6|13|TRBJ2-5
TGTGCCAGCAGTTACCGACAGGGAGAGACCCAGTACTTC
CASSYRQGETQYF
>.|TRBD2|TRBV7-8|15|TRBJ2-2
TGTGCCAGCAGCTTAGTCGGGGGGGCCACCGGGGAGCTGTTTTTT
CASSLVGGATGELFF
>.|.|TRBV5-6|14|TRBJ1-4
TGTGCCAGCAGCACTGTTCAGGGAAATGAAAAACTGTTTTTT
CASSTVQGNEKLFF
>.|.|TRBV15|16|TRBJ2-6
TGTGCCACCAGCGCCACTGAGCTCTCTGGGGCCAACGTCCTGACTTTC
CATSATELSGANVLTF
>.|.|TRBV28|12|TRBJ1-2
TGTGCCACCGCCGGGACACACTATGGCTACACCTTC
CATAGTHYGYTF
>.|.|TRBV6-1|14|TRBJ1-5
TGTGCCAGCAGTGAAACCGGGTCCAATCAGCCCCAGCATTTT
CASSETGSNQPQHF